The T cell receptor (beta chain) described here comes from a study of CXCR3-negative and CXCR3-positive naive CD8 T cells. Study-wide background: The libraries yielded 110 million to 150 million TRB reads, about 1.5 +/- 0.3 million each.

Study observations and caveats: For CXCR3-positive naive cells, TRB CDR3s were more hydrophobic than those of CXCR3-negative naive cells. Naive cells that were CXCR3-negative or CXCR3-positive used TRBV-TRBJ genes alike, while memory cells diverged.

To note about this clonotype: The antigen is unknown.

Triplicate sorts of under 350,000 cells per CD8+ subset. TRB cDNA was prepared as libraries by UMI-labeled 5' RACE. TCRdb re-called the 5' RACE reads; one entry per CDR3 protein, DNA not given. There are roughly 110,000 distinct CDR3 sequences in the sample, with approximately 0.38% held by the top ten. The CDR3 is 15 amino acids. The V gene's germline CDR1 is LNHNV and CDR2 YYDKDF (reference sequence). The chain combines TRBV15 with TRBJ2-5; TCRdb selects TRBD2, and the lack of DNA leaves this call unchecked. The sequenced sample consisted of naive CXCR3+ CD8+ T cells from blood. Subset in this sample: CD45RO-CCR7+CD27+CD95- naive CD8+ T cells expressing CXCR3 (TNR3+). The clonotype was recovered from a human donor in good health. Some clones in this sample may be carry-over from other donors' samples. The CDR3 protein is CATSRGGTNAETQYF.